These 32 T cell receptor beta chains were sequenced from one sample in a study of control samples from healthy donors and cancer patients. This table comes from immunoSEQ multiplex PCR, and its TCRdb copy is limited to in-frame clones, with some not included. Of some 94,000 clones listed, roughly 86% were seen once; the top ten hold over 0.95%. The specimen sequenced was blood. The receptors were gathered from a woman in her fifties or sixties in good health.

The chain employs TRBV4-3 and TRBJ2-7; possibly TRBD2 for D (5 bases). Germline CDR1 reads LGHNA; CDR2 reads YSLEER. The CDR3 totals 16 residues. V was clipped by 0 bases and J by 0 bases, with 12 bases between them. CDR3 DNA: TGCGCCAGCAGCCAAGATCACCTAGGGAGCTCCTACGAGCAGTACTTC. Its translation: CASSQDHLGSSYEQYF.

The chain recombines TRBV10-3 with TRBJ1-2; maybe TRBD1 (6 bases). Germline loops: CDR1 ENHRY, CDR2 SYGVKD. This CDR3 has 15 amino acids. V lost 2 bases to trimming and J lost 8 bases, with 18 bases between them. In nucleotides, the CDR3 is TGTGCCATCAGTGAGGCGGGGGGCCAGAGACGGGGCTACACCTTC. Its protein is CAISEAGGQRRGYTF.

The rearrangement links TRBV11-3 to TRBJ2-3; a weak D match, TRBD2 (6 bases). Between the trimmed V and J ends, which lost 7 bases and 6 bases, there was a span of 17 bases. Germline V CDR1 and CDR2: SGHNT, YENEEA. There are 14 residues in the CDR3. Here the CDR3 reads CASNLMGGSDTQYF. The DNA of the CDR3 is TGTGCCAGCAACCTCATGGGGGGAAGCGATACGCAGTATTTT.

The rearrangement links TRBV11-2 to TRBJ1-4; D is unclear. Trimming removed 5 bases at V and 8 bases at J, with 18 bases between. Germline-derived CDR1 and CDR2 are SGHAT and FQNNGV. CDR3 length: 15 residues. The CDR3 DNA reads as TGTGCCAGCAGCCCCCGCCTGGGTAGAGGAGAAAAACTGTTTTTT. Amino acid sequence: CASSPRLGRGEKLFF.

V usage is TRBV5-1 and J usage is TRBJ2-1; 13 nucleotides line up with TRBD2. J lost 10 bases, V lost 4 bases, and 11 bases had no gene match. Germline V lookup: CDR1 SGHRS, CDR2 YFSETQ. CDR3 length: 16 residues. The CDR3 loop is CASSAGLAGPGGEQFF. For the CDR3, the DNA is TGCGCCAGCAGCGCGGGACTAGCGGGGCCCGGGGGGGAGCAGTTCTTC.

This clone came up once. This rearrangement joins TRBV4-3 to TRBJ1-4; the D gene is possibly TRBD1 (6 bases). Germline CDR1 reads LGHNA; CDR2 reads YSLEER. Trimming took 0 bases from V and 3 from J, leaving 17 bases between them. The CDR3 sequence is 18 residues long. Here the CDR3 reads CASSQDPLDRSANEKLFF. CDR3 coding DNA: TGCGCCAGCAGCCAAGATCCCCTTGACAGGTCGGCTAATGAAAAACTGTTTTTT.

The CDR3 spells CASSQRGSGAFF. For the CDR3, the DNA is TGTGCCAGCAGCCAAAGAGGTAGCGGAGCTTTCTTT. The V call is TRBV14, the J call TRBJ1-1; no clear D gene. The CDR3 is 12 residues long. The germline V gene has CDR1 SGHDN and CDR2 FVKESK. Trimming left V 2 bases short and J 10 bases short, with 11 bases between.

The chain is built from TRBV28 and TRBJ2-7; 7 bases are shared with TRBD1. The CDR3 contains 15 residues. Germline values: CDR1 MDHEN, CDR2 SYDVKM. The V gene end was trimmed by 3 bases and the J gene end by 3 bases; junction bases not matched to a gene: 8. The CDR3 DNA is TGTGCCAGCAGTTTCCGGACAGGCGTAAACTACGAGCAGTACTTC. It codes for CASSFRTGVNYEQYF.

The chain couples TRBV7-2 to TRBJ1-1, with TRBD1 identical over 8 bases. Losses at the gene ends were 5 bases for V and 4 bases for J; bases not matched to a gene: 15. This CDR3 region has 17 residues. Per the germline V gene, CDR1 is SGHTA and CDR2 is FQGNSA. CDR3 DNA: TGTGCCAGCAGCCCGGGACAGGTCCCCAGATGGAGCACTGAAGCTTTCTTT. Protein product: CASSPGQVPRWSTEAFF. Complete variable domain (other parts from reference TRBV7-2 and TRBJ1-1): GAGVSQSPSNKVTEKGKDVELRCDPISGHTALYWYRQSLGQGLEFLIYFQGNSAPDKSGLPSDRFSAERTGGSVSTLTIQRTQQEDSAVYLCASSPGQVPRWSTEAFFGQGTRLTVV.

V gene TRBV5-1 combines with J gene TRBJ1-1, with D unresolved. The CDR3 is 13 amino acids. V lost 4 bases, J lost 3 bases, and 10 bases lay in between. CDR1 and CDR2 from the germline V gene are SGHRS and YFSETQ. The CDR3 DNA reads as TGCGCCAGCAGCCCGGTAAGAGACACTGAAGCTTTCTTT. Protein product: CASSPVRDTEAFF.

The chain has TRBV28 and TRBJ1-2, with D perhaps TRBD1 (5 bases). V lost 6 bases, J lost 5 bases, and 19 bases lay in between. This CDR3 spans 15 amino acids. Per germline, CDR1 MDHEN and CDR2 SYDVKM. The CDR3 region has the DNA TGTGCCAGCAGCCCCCCTCGGGGCGCTGGGTATGGCTACACCTTC. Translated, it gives CASSPPRGAGYGYTF.

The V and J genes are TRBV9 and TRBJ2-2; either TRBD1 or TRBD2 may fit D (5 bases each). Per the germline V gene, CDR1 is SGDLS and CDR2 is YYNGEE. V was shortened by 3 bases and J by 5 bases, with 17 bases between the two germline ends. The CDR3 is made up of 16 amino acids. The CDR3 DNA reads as TGTGCCAGCAGCGGCGGTAGAGGGGTGGAGACCGGGGAGCTGTTTTTT. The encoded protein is CASSGGRGVETGELFF. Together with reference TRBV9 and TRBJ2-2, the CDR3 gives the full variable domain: DSGVTQTPKHLITATGQRVTLRCSPRSGDLSVYWYQQSLDQGLQFLIQYYNGEERAKGNILERFSAQQFPDLHSELNLSSLELGDSALYFCASSGGRGVETGELFFGEGSRLTVL.

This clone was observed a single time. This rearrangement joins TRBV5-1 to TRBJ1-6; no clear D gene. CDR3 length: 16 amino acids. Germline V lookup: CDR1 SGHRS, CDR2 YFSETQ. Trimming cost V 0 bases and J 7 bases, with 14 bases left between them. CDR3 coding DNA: TGCGCCAGCAGCTTGGAGGCTCTCCAAGGAAATTCACCCCTCCACTTT. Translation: CASSLEALQGNSPLHF. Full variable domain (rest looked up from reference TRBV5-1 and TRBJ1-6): KAGVTQTPRYLIKTRGQQVTLSCSPISGHRSVSWYQQTPGQGLQFLFEYFSETQRNKGNFPGRFSGRQFSNSRSEMNVSTLELGDSALYLCASSLEALQGNSPLHFGNGTRLTVT.

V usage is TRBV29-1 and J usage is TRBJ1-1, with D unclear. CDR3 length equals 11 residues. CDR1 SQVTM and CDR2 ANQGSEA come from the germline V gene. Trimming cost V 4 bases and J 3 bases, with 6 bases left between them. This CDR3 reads CSVGGYTEAFF. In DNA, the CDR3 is TGCAGCGTTGGGGGATACACTGAAGCTTTCTTT.

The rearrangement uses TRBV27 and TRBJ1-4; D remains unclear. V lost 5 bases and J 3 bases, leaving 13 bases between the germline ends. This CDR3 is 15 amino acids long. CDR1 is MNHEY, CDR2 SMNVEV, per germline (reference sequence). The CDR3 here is CASSPLGEPNEKLFF. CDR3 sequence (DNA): TGTGCCAGCAGTCCCCTCGGGGAGCCTAATGAAAAACTGTTTTTT.

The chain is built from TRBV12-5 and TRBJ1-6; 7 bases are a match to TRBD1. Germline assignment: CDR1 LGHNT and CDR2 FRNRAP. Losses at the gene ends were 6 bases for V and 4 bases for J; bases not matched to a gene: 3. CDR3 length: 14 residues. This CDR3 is CASGPGQYNSPLHF. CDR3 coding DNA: TGTGCTAGTGGCCCGGGACAGTATAATTCACCCCTCCACTTT.

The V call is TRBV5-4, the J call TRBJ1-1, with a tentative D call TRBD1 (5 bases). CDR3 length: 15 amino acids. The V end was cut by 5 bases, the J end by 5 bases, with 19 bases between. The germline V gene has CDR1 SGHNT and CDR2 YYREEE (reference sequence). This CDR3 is CASRPPPGAGTEAFF. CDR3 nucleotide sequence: TGTGCCAGCAGACCCCCCCCCGGGGCTGGGACTGAAGCTTTCTTT.

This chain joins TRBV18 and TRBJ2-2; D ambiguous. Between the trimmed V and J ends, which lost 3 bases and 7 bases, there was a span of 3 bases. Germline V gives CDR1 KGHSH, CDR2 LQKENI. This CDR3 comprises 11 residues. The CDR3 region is CASSPDGELFF. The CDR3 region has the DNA TGTGCCAGCTCACCCGACGGGGAGCTGTTTTTT.

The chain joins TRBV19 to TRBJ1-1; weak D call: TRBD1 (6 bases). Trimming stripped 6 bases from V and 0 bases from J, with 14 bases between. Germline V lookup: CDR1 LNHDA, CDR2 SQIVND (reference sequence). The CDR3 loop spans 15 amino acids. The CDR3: CASRDRFHMNTEAFF. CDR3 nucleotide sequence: TGTGCCAGTAGAGACAGGTTCCACATGAACACTGAAGCTTTCTTT.

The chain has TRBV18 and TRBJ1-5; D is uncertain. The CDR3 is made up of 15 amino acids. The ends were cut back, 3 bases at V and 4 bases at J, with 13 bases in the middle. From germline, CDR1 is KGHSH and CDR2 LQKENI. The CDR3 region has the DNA TGTGCCAGCTCACCGAGCGGGATAGCAAATCAGCCCCAGCATTTT. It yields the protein CASSPSGIANQPQHF.

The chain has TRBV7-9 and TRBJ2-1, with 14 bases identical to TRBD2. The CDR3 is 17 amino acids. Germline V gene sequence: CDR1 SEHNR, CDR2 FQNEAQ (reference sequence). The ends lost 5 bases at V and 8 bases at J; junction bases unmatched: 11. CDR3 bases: TGTGCCAGCAGCCTCCTGACTAGCGGGAGGGCCGGGGATGAGCAGTTCTTC. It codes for CASSLLTSGRAGDEQFF.

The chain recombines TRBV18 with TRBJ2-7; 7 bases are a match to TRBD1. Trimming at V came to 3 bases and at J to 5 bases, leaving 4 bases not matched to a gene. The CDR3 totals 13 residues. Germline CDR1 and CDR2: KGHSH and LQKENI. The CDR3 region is CASSPDRDHEQYF. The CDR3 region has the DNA TGTGCCAGCTCACCCGACAGGGACCACGAGCAGTACTTC.

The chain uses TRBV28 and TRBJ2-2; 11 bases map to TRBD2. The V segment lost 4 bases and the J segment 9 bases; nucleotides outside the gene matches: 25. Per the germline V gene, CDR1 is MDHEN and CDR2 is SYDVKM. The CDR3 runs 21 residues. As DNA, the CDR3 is TGTGCCAGCAGTTCCCTTGAGGGGGCGGGACTAGCGGACATTAGAGTCCGGGAGCTGTTTTTT. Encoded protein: CASSSLEGAGLADIRVRELFF.

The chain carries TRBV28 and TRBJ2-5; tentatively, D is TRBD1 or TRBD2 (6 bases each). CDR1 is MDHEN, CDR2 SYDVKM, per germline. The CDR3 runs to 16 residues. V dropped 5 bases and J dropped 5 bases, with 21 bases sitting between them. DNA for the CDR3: TGTGCCAGCAGTCCGTTTAGGGCAGGGGAGGAGGAGACCCAGTACTTC. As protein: CASSPFRAGEEETQYF.

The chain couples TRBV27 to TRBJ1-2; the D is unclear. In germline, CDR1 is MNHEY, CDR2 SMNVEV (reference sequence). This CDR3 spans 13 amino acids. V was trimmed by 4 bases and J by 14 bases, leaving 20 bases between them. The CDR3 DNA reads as TGTGCCAGCAGTTCCCGCTCCGGATGGGCAGAGACCTTC. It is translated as CASSSRSGWAETF.

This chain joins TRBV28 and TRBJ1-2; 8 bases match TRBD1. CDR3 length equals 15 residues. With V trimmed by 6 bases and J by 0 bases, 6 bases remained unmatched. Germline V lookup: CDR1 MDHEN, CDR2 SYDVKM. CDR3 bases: TGTGCCAGCAGAGGACAGGGCGAACCTAACTATGGCTACACCTTC. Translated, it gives CASRGQGEPNYGYTF.

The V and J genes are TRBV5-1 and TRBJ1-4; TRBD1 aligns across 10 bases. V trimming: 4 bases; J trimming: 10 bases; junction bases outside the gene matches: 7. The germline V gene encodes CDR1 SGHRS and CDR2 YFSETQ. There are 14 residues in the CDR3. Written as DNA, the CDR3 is TGCGCCAGCAGCGACCGGGACAGGGGTGGAAAACTGTTTTTT. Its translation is CASSDRDRGGKLFF.

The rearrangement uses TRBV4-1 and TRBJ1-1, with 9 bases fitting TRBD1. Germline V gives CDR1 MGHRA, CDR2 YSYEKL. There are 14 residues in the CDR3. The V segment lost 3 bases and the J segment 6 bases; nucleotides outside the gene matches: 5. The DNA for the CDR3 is TGCGCCAGCAGCCATCCCGGGACAGGGTCTGAAGCTTTCTTT. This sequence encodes CASSHPGTGSEAFF.

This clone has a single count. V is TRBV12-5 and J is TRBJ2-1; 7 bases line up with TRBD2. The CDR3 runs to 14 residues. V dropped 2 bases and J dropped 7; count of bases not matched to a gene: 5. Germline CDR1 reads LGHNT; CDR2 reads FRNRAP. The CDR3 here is CASGLPGLGNEQFF. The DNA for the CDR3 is TGTGCTAGTGGTTTGCCAGGACTAGGGAATGAGCAGTTCTTC.

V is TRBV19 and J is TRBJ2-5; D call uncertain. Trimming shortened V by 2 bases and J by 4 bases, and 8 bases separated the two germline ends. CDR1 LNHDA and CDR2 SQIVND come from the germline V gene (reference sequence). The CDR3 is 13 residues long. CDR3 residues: CASSITITETQYF. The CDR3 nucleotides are TGTGCCAGTAGTATAACTATTACAGAGACCCAGTACTTC.

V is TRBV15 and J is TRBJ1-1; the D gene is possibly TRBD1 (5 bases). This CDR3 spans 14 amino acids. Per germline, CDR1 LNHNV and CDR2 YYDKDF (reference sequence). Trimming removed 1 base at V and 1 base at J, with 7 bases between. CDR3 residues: CATSRGTGNTEAFF. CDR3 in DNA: TGTGCCACCAGCAGAGGAACAGGGAACACTGAAGCTTTCTTT.

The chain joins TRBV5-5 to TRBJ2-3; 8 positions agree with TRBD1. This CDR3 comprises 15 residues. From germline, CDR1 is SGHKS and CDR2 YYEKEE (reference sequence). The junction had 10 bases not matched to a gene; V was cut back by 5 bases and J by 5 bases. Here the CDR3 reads CASSPDRAAGDTQYF. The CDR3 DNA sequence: TGTGCCAGCAGTCCGGACAGGGCTGCTGGAGATACGCAGTATTTT.